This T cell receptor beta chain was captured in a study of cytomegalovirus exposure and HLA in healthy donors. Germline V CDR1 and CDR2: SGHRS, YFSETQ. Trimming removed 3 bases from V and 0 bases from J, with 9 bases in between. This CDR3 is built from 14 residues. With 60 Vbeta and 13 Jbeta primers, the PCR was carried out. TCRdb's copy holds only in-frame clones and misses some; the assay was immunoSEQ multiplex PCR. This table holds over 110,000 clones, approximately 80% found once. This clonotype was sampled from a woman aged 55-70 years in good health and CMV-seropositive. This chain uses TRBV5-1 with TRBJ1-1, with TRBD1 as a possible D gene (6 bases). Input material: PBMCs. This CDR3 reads CASSSGQMNTEAFF. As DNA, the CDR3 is TGCGCCAGCAGCTCTGGACAGATGAACACTGAAGCTTTCTTT.